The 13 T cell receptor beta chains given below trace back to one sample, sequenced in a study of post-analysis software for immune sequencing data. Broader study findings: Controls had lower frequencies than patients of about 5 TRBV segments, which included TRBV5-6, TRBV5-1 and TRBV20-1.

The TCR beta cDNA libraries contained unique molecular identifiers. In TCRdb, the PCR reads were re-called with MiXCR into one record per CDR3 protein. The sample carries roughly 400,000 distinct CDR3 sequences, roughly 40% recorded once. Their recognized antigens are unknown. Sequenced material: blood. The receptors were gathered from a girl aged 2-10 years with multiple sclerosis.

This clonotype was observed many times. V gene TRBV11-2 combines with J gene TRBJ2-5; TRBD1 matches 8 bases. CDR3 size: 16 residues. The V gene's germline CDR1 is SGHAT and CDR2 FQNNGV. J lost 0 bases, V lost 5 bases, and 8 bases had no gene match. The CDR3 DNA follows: TGTGCCAGCAGCGGGCGGGACAGGCAGTACCAAGAGACCCAGTACTTC. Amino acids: CASSGRDRQYQETQYF.

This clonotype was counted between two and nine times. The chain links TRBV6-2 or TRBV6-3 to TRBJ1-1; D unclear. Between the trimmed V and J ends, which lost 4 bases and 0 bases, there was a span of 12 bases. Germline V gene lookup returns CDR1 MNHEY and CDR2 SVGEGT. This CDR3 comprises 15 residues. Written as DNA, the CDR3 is TGTGCCAGCAGTTCATCAGGACCCATGAACACTGAAGCTTTCTTT. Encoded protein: CASSSSGPMNTEAFF.

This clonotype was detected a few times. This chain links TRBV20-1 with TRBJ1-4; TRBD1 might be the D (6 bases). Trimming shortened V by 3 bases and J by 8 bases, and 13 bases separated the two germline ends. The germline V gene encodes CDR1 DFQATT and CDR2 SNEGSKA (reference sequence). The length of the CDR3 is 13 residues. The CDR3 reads CSASRGGWEKLFF. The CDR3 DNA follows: TGCAGTGCTAGTAGGGGGGGCTGGGAAAAACTGTTTTTT.

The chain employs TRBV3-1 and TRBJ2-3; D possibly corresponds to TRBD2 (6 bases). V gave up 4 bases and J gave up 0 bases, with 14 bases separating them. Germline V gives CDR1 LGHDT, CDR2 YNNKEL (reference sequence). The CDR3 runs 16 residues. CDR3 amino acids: CASSPLSGESTDTQYF. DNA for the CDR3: TGTGCCAGCAGCCCCCTTAGCGGCGAGAGCACAGATACGCAGTATTTT.

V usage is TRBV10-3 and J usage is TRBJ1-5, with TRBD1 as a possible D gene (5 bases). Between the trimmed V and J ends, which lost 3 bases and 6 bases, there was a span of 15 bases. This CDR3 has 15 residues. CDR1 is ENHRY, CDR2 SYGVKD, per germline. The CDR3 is CAISDQGALGQPQHF. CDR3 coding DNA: TGTGCCATCAGTGACCAAGGGGCCTTGGGTCAGCCCCAGCATTTT.

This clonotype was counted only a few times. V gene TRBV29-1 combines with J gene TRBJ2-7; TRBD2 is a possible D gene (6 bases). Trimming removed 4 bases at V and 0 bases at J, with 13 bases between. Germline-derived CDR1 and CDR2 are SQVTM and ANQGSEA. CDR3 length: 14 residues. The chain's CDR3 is CSVVGGDVSYEQYF. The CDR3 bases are TGCAGCGTTGTGGGCGGGGACGTCTCCTACGAGCAGTACTTC.

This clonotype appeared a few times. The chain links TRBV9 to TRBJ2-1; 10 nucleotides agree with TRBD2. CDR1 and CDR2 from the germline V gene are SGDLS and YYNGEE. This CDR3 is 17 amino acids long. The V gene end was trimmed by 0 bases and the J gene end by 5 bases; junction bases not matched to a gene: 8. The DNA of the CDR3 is TGTGCCAGCAGCGTAGCCCTAGCGGGAGAATATAACAATGAGCAGTTCTTC. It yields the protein CASSVALAGEYNNEQFF.

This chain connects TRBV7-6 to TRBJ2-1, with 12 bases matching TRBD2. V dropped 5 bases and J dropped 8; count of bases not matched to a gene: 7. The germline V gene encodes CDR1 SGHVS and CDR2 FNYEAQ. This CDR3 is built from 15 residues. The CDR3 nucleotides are TGTGCCAGCAGCAAAACTAGCGGGGGGTCTGATGAGCAGTTCTTC. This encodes CASSKTSGGSDEQFF.

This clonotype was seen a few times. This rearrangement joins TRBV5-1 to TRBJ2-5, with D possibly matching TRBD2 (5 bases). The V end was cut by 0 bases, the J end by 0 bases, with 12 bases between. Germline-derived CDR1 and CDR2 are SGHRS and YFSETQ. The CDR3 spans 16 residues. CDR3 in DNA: TGCGCCAGCAGCTTGGCCCCGGGGTCAAACCAAGAGACCCAGTACTTC. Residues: CASSLAPGSNQETQYF. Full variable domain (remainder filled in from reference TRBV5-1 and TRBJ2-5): KAGVTQTPRYLIKTRGQQVTLSCSPISGHRSVSWYQQTPGQGLQFLFEYFSETQRNKGNFPGRFSGRQFSNSRSEMNVSTLELGDSALYLCASSLAPGSNQETQYFGPGTRLLVL.

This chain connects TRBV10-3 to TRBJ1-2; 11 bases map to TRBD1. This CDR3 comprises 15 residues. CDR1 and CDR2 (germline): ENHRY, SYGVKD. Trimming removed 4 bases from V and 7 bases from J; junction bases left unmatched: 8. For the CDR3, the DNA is TGTGCCATCAGTGGGTTCGGACAGGGGGCTGGTGGCTACACCTTC. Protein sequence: CAISGFGQGAGGYTF.

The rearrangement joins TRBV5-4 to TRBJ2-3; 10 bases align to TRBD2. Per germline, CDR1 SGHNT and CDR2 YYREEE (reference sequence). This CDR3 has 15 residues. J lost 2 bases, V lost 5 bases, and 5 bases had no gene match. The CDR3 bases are TGTGCCAGCAGTGTGGGACTAGCGACCACAGATACGCAGTATTTT. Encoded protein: CASSVGLATTDTQYF.

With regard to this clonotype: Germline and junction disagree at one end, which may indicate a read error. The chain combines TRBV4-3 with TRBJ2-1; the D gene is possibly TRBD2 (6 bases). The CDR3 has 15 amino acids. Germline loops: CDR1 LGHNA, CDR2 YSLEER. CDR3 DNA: TGCGCCAGCAGCCAAGAGGTGGAGGGGTACAATGGGCAGTTCTTC. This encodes CASSQEVEGYNGQFF.

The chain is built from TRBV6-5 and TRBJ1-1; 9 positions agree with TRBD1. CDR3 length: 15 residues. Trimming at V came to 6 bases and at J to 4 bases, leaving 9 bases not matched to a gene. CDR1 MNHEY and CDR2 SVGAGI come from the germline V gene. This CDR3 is CASSTGGSGRTEAFF. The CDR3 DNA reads TGTGCCAGCAGCACAGGGGGCTCGGGACGCACTGAAGCTTTCTTT.